This entry features one TCR beta chain sequence. TCRdb's table, derived via immunoSEQ multiplex PCR, lists solely in-frame clones and lacks some. The top ten hold 0.53% of the sample, which has 170,000 or so clones, 85% to 95% seen once. The CDR3 covers 14 residues. Trimming left V 7 bases short and J 2 bases short, with 9 bases between. The germline V gene encodes CDR1 WNHNN and CDR2 SYGVQD (reference sequence). This sample was included in a study of blood T cell repertoires in COVID-19. This chain links TRBV10-1 with TRBJ2-6; maybe TRBD2 (7 bases). Material: peripheral blood. The sequence came from a man in his forties or fifties with acute or convalescent COVID-19. The CDR3 sequence is CASMGGPGANVLTF. As DNA, the CDR3 is TGCGCCAGCATGGGGGGGCCTGGGGCCAACGTCCTGACTTTC.